This T cell receptor (beta chain) is from a study of blood T cell repertoires in COVID-19. Here immunoSEQ multiplex PCR was the method, and the copy in TCRdb shows in-frame clones only, minus some. Of 100,000 to 130,000 clones in the sample, about 91% are singletons; the top ten hold 6.8%. The CDR3 runs 14 residues. CDR1 is SGHRS and CDR2 is YFSETQ in the germline V gene. V gave up 4 bases and J gave up 6 bases; unmatched junction bases: 9. This sequence originates from a man aged 45 to 65 with active or convalescent COVID-19. The V gene is TRBV5-1, the J gene TRBJ1-1, with 7 bases aligning to TRBD1. Material for sequencing was peripheral blood. This CDR3 is CASSQGDSFSEAFF. The DNA for the CDR3 is TGCGCCAGCAGCCAGGGGGACAGCTTCTCTGAAGCTTTCTTT.